The subject of this entry is one T cell receptor beta chain. What it binds is unknown. The authors extracted at least 6 micrograms of total RNA per sample. This sample was taken from a study of blood T cells in healthy people across ages. Study-level points and caveats: Higher diversity and more naive CD4+ cells were features of long-lived donors, compared to aged donors.

Then a second PCR, running roughly 7 to 12 cycles, was carried out with a sample-barcoded 5' primer and a J-beta primer mix. A template-switch adaptor containing 12 random nucleotides labeled each cDNA molecule. Each sample provided no less than 3 million CDR3-containing paired-end reads. TCRdb called the 5' RACE reads again in MiXCR, with one record for every CDR3 protein. The repertoire includes around 850,000 distinct CDR3 sequences, under 40% of them detected once, and roughly 13% sits in the top ten. The CDR3 is 14 residues long. V lost 3 bases and J 4 bases, leaving 13 bases between the germline ends. CDR1 and CDR2 (germline): DFQATT, SNEGSKA (reference sequence).

The material sequenced was blood. This clonotype was sampled from a man younger than 35 in good health. This chain uses TRBV20-1 with TRBJ2-1; no reliable D call. The DNA for the CDR3 is TGCAGTGCTAGGAACCCGGACGGTTACAATGAGCAGTTCTTC. This codes for CSARNPDGYNEQFF.